These 21 T cell receptor beta chains were sequenced from one sample in a study of cytomegalovirus exposure and HLA in healthy donors (dated by TCRdb to the late 2010s). Library generation was performed with the immunoSEQ multiplex PCR assay. The multiplex PCR relied on a mix of 60 forward primers for TCR Vbeta segments and 13 reverse primers for TCR Jbeta segments. TCRdb took this table from immuneACCESS and kept in-frame rearrangements with V and J called. Such tables lack part of the clones; where checked against another copy, unresolved V genes explain under half of the gap, and the rest is unexplained. The sample's own table lists around 75,000 clones. Of the sample, 1.3% to 1.5% is held by the ten largest clones. Sequenced material: PBMCs. These receptors were collected from an older woman in good health and CMV-seronegative.

The chain couples TRBV10-3 to TRBJ2-7, with 14 bases that match TRBD2. The CDR3 consists of 15 residues. J gave up 5 bases and V 6 bases, and 6 bases lay outside the gene matches. Germline V gives CDR1 ENHRY, CDR2 SYGVKD. CDR3 amino acids: CAIRGLAGERDEQYF. The CDR3 DNA reads as TGTGCCATCAGGGGACTAGCGGGAGAAAGGGACGAGCAGTACTTC.

Concerning this clone itself: Here the CDR3 omits its conserved ending phenylalanine or tryptophan, so a read error is the likely source. This chain links TRBV10-1 with TRBJ2-7, with D perhaps TRBD2 (5 bases). This CDR3 is 14 amino acids long. Germline V gives CDR1 WNHNN, CDR2 SYGVQD (reference sequence). Trimming removed 2 bases at V and 7 bases at J, with 15 bases between. CDR3 residues: CASSEPGLAEEQYL. For the CDR3, the DNA is TGCGCCAGCAGTGAGCCGGGCCTAGCAGAGGAGCAGTACCTC.

V and J are TRBV5-1 and TRBJ1-2; maybe TRBD1 (5 bases). V lost 4 bases to trimming and J lost 0 bases, with 16 bases between them. This CDR3 has 16 residues. CDR1 and CDR2 (germline): SGHRS, YFSETQ. This CDR3 is CASSTASGITNYGYTF. In nucleotides, the CDR3 is TGCGCCAGCAGCACGGCGTCAGGGATCACTAACTATGGCTACACCTTC.

The CDR3 protein is CASITSGRGRNEQFF. In DNA, the CDR3 is TGTGCCAGCATTACCTCCGGGAGAGGGCGGAATGAGCAGTTCTTC. The J gene is TRBJ2-1, the V gene TRBV6-1; maybe TRBD2 (6 bases). Germline lookup yields CDR1 MNHNS and CDR2 SASEGT. The V and J ends lost 7 bases and 7 bases respectively, with 20 bases between them. The CDR3 length is 15 residues.

The genes are TRBV5-1 and TRBJ2-3, with D possibly matching TRBD1 (5 bases). The V end was cut by 4 bases, the J end by 6 bases, with 15 bases between. The CDR3 covers 14 residues. The V gene's germline CDR1 is SGHRS and CDR2 YFSETQ. CDR3 nucleotides: TGCGCCAGCAGCCAGGTATCAGGGTTCGATACGCAGTATTTT. Encoded protein: CASSQVSGFDTQYF.

The chain combines TRBV27 with TRBJ2-6; D is unresolved. The CDR3 loop spans 14 amino acids. Germline V gene sequence: CDR1 MNHEY, CDR2 SMNVEV (reference sequence). Trimming stripped 4 bases from V and 0 bases from J, with 4 bases between. The CDR3 region is CASSSSSGANVLTF. The CDR3 bases are TGTGCCAGCAGTTCCAGCTCTGGGGCCAACGTCCTGACTTTC.

The chain is built from TRBV11-2 and TRBJ2-7, with D tentatively TRBD2 (5 bases). V was pared by 5 bases and J by 5 bases, with 16 bases between. Germline assignment: CDR1 SGHAT and CDR2 FQNNGV. CDR3 size: 14 residues. The CDR3 DNA reads TGTGCCAGCAGCCCCCGTACTAGTTCCCACGAGCAGTACTTC. Translating gives CASSPRTSSHEQYF. The variable domain in full, with the rest retrieved from reference TRBV11-2 and TRBJ2-7, is EAGVAQSPRYKIIEKRQSVAFWCNPISGHATLYWYQQILGQGPKLLIQFQNNGVVDDSQLPKDRFSAERLKGVDSTLKIQPAKLEDSAVYLCASSPRTSSHEQYFGPGTRLTVT.

This chain uses TRBV2 with TRBJ2-1; D possibly corresponds to TRBD2 (6 bases). CDR3 size: 16 residues. CDR1 is SNHLY, CDR2 FYNNEI, per germline. Trimming pared 5 bases from V and 4 bases from J, leaving 18 bases between. The CDR3 loop is CASSMGLPSTYNEQFF. Here the CDR3 DNA reads TGTGCCAGCAGTATGGGACTGCCTAGTACTTACAATGAGCAGTTCTTC.

The genes are TRBV13 and TRBJ2-3, with D possibly matching TRBD1 (6 bases). Germline CDR1 is PRHDT and CDR2 is FYEKMQ (reference sequence). The CDR3 length is 16 residues. The V gene lost 2 bases and the J gene lost 1 base, with 13 bases spanning the gap. The CDR3, as DNA: TGTGCCAGCAGCTTAACTTCGGGACATGGCACAGATACGCAGTATTTT. Its translation: CASSLTSGHGTDTQYF.

On this clone: One junction end disagrees with the germline gene, perhaps due to a read error. The chain links TRBV7-7 to TRBJ2-2; D may be TRBD1 or TRBD2 (5 bases each). The CDR3 loop spans 14 amino acids. From germline, CDR1 is SSHAT and CDR2 FNYEAQ (reference sequence). Written as DNA, the CDR3 is TGTGCTAGCAGCTTAGAGGGGCAGACCGGGGAGCTGTTTTTT. It yields the protein CASSLEGQTGELFF.

The chain couples TRBV29-1 to TRBJ2-5; possibly TRBD1 for D (6 bases). Germline V gene sequence: CDR1 SQVTM, CDR2 ANQGSEA. CDR3 length: 11 amino acids. The V end was cut by 8 bases, the J end by 3 bases, with 10 bases between. The CDR3 protein is CSTRTEETQYF. The CDR3 DNA follows: TGCAGCACCCGGACAGAAGAGACCCAGTACTTC.

The V gene is TRBV7-8, the J gene TRBJ1-6; possible D gene TRBD1, 6 bases. Germline V lookup: CDR1 SGHVS, CDR2 FQNEAQ. The CDR3 is 16 amino acids. Between the trimmed V and J ends, which lost 4 bases and 6 bases, there was a span of 16 bases. The CDR3 coding sequence is TGTGCCAGCAGCTCGAGAACCCTAGGGGGTAATTCACCCCTCCACTTT. Translation gives CASSSRTLGGNSPLHF.

Here the CDR3 reads CASSLSGGRATGELFF. CDR3 sequence (DNA): TGTGCCAGCAGCTTATCTGGCGGGAGGGCCACCGGGGAGCTGTTTTTT. The chain couples TRBV5-4 to TRBJ2-2; 9 bases agree with TRBD2. The CDR3 spans 16 residues. Germline loops: CDR1 SGHNT, CDR2 YYREEE (reference sequence). V was clipped by 2 bases and J by 4 bases; unmatched bases: 6.

The chain recombines TRBV11-1 with TRBJ1-2; the match to TRBD1 covers 9 bases. V was clipped by 3 bases and J by 9 bases; unmatched bases: 20. CDR1 and CDR2 (germline): SGHAT, FQDESV (reference sequence). The CDR3 consists of 18 residues. Written as DNA, the CDR3 is TGTGCCAGCAGCTTCGGGGACCACGCCACGGACAGGGGAGGTAGCTACACCTTC. Its translation is CASSFGDHATDRGGSYTF.

The chain employs TRBV18 and TRBJ2-6; TRBD2 might be the D (6 bases). Looked up from germline, CDR1 is KGHSH and CDR2 is LQKENI. V lost 3 bases to trimming and J lost 0 bases, with 6 bases between them. This CDR3 region has 15 residues. CDR3 residues: CASSPGGSGANVLTF. In DNA form, the CDR3 reads TGTGCCAGCTCACCGGGAGGCTCTGGGGCCAACGTCCTGACTTTC.

The chain recombines TRBV19 with TRBJ2-5; 8 positions agree with TRBD2. CDR3 length: 15 amino acids. Germline CDR1 LNHDA, CDR2 SQIVND (reference sequence). Trimming at V came to 9 bases and at J to 2 bases, leaving 11 bases not matched to a gene. In nucleotides, the CDR3 is TGTGCCAGCGCCCCAACGGGGGGGCGGCAAGAGACCCAGTACTTC. Protein sequence: CASAPTGGRQETQYF.

This rearrangement joins TRBV10-3 to TRBJ2-7, with D tentatively TRBD1 (5 bases). The V and J ends lost 2 bases and 3 bases respectively, with 11 bases between them. The CDR3 is made up of 14 amino acids. Per the germline V gene, CDR1 is ENHRY and CDR2 is SYGVKD. The CDR3 DNA follows: TGTGCCATCAGTGAGGATAAGCAGGGCTACGAGCAGTACTTC. Translated, it gives CAISEDKQGYEQYF.

The gene calls are TRBV18 and TRBJ2-5; D uncertain. The germline V and J ends were trimmed by 0 bases and 4 bases, with 9 bases remaining between them. The length of the CDR3 is 14 residues. The V gene's germline CDR1 is KGHSH and CDR2 LQKENI. CDR3 nucleotides: TGTGCCAGCTCACCACCGGCAGTGGTAGAGACCCAGTACTTC. It specifies CASSPPAVVETQYF. Filled out from reference TRBV18 and TRBJ2-5, the complete variable domain reads NAGVMQNPRHLVRRRGQEARLRCSPMKGHSHVYWYRQLPEEGLKFMVYLQKENIIDESGMPKERFSAEFPKEGPSILRIQQVVRGDSAAYFCASSPPAVVETQYFGPGTRLLVL.

This chain links TRBV28 with TRBJ2-1, with D uncertain. V was clipped by 9 bases and J by 0 bases, with 9 bases between them. Germline V gene sequence: CDR1 MDHEN, CDR2 SYDVKM. This CDR3 comprises 13 residues. This chain's CDR3 is CASLPVSYNEQFF. CDR3 sequence (DNA): TGTGCCAGTCTTCCGGTCTCCTACAATGAGCAGTTCTTC.

V and J are TRBV5-6 and TRBJ2-1; D remains unclear. This CDR3 is built from 12 residues. The germline CDR1 and CDR2 sequences are SGHDT and YYEEEE. V was trimmed by 7 bases and J by 7 bases, leaving 12 bases between them. CDR3 in amino acids: CASRRVQNEQFF. CDR3 nucleotides: TGTGCCAGCCGCCGAGTTCAAAATGAGCAGTTCTTC.

CDR3 coding DNA: TGTGCCATCAGTGAGACAGGGTCAAGCTTGAACACTGAAGCTTTCTTT. Its protein product is CAISETGSSLNTEAFF. This chain uses TRBV10-3 with TRBJ1-1; a possible D gene is TRBD1 (6 bases). This CDR3 has 16 amino acids. Germline V gives CDR1 ENHRY, CDR2 SYGVKD. V shed 2 bases and J shed 0 bases, with 13 bases lying between them.